This entry concerns a single TCR beta chain. Its specificity is unknown. The data derive from a study of cytomegalovirus exposure and HLA in healthy donors. Looking at the study overall: Counted in an early data release were approximately 80 million unique TCRs from HLA-typed donors. Study findings and constraints: Presence/absence analyses took donor sequencing depth as roughly uniform.

This CDR3 is 12 amino acids long. The V end was cut by 2 bases, the J end by 8 bases, with 7 bases between. In germline, CDR1 is SEHNR, CDR2 FQNEAQ (reference sequence). PCR amplification relied on 60 Vbeta primers (plus 13 Jbeta primers). Sequencing used immunoSEQ multiplex PCR; TCRdb keeps in-frame clones, though not all of them. Of about 190,000 clones listed, more than 65% are singletons. This TCR was sampled from a woman aged 25-40 years in good health and CMV-seropositive. Sequencing was performed on PBMCs. The J gene is TRBJ2-1, the V gene TRBV7-9; D gene ambiguous. CDR3 loop: CASSLTRYEQFF. CDR3 coding DNA: TGTGCCAGCAGCTTAACCCGGTATGAGCAGTTCTTC.